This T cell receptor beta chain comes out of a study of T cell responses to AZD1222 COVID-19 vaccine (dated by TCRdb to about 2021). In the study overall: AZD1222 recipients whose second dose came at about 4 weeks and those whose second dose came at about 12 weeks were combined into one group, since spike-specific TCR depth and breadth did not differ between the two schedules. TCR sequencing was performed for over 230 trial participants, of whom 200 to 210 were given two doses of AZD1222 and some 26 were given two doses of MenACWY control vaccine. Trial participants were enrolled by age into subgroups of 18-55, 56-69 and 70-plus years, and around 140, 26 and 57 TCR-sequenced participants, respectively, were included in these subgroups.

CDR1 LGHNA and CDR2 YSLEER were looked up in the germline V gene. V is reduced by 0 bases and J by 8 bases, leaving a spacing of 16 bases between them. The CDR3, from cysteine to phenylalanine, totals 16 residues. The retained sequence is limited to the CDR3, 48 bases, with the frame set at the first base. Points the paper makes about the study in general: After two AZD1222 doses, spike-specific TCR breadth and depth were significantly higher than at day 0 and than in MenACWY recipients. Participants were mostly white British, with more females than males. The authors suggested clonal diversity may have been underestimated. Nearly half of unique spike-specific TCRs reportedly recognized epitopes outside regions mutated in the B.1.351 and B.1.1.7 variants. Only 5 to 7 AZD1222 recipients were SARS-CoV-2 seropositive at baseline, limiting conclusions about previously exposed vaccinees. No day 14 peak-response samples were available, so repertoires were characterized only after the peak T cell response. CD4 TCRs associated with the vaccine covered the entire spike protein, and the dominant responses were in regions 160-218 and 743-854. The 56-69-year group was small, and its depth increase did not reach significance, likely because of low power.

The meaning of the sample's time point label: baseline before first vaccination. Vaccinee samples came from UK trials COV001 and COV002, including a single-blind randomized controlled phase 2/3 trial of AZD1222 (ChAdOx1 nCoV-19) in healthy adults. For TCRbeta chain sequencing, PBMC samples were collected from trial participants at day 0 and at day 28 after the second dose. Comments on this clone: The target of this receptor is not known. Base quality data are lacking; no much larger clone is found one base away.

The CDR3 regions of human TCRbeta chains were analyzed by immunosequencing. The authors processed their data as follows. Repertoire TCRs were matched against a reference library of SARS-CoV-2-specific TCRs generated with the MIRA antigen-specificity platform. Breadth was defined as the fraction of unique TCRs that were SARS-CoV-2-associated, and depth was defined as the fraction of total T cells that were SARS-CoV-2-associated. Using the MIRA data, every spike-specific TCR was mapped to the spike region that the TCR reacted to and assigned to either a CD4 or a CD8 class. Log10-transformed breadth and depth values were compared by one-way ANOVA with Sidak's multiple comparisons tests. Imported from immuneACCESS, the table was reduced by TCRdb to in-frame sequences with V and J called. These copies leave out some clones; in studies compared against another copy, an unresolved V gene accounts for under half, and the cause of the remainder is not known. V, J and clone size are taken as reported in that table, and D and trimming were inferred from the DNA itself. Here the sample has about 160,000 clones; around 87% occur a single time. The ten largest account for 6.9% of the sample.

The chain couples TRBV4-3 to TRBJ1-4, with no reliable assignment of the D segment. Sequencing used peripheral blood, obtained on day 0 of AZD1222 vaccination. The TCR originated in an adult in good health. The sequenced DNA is TGCGCCAGCAGCCAAGAGTCCGATGCAGGAGGCGAAAAACTGTTTTTT. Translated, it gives CASSQESDAGGEKLFF.